The entry below describes one T cell receptor (beta chain). Its specificity is unknown. V lost 5 bases, J lost 11 bases, and 10 bases lay in between. CDR1 is MNHNS, CDR2 SASEGT, per germline. The CDR3 spans 12 residues. The data are from a study of T cells in Graves' hyperthyroidism and ophthalmopathy. The study, taken as a whole, reports: Separation of ophthalmopathy from stable hyperthyroidism was achieved by a 13 V-J model. Most expanded thyroid clonotypes above 0.001 also appeared in blood.

The CDR3 regions of TCR beta were amplified from RNA transcripts. The HTBI set primed first-round TCR CDR3 RT-PCR. MiXCR, applied by TCRdb to the multiplex PCR reads, yields one record per CDR3 protein. The table lists more than 650,000 distinct CDR3 sequences, 14% of them singletons. The chain carries TRBV6-1 and TRBJ1-6, with D uncertain. Sequencing used blood. The TCR sequence derives from a woman aged 18-29 years with Graves' hyperthyroidism. The CDR3 sequence: CASSIDRTPLHF. DNA of the CDR3: TGTGCCAGCAGTATAGACCGTACACCCCTCCACTTT.